Listed here are 27 T cell receptor beta chains from one sample, sequenced in a study of cytomegalovirus exposure and HLA in healthy donors. The PCR had 60 Vbeta and 13 Jbeta primers. Libraries were prepared by immunoSEQ multiplex PCR; TCRdb keeps only in-frame clonotypes and omits some of them. Of 45,000 to 70,000 clones in the sample, approximately 84% were seen once. The specimen sequenced was PBMCs. The source is a man aged 45-65 years in good health and CMV-seronegative.

This clone was observed a single time. The chain combines TRBV7-2 with TRBJ2-5; D might be TRBD1 (6 bases). CDR1 is SGHTA, CDR2 FQGNSA, per germline. V lost 0 bases to trimming and J lost 1 base, with 9 bases between them. This CDR3 region has 15 residues. The CDR3 region is CASSLAGTLQETQYF. CDR3 nucleotides: TGTGCCAGCAGCTTAGCGGGGACACTCCAAGAGACCCAGTACTTC. Variable domain in full (rest from reference TRBV7-2 and TRBJ2-5): GAGVSQSPSNKVTEKGKDVELRCDPISGHTALYWYRQSLGQGLEFLIYFQGNSAPDKSGLPSDRFSAERTGGSVSTLTIQRTQQEDSAVYLCASSLAGTLQETQYFGPGTRLLVL.

This clone was seen more than once but under ten times. CDR3 protein: CASRPGLASSGTQYF. The DNA for the CDR3 is TGTGCCAGTAGGCCGGGACTAGCGTCCTCGGGGACCCAGTACTTC. This chain joins TRBV19 and TRBJ2-5, with TRBD2 identical over 10 bases. Germline V gene sequence: CDR1 LNHDA, CDR2 SQIVND (reference sequence). V was clipped by 6 bases and J by 7 bases; unmatched bases: 11. The CDR3 runs 15 residues.

This chain uses TRBV6-1 with TRBJ2-1; 7 nucleotides align to TRBD2. This CDR3 comprises 14 residues. The V gene's germline CDR1 is MNHNS and CDR2 SASEGT. V was clipped by 2 bases and J by 5 bases; unmatched bases: 3. In DNA, the CDR3 is TGTGCCAGCAGTGAAATGGGGACTAACAATGAGCAGTTCTTC. Its protein product is CASSEMGTNNEQFF.

This clone was recorded once. The V gene is TRBV7-2, the J gene TRBJ2-2, with 9 bases fitting TRBD1. The trim removed 5 bases at V and 4 bases at J, leaving 8 bases unmatched. Germline CDR1 and CDR2: SGHTA and FQGNSA. CDR3 size: 16 residues. CDR3 sequence (DNA): TGTGCCAGCAGCATACCGACAGGGGGAATCACCGGGGAGCTGTTTTTT. Translated: CASSIPTGGITGELFF.

The gene calls are TRBV5-1 and TRBJ2-2; 12 bases align to TRBD2. The V and J ends lost 1 base and 0 bases, in that order; junction bases with no gene match: 4. CDR1 SGHRS and CDR2 YFSETQ come from the germline V gene. The CDR3 is made up of 18 amino acids. This CDR3 reads CASSLLASGGANTGELFF. Written as DNA, the CDR3 is TGCGCCAGCAGCTTGTTAGCTAGCGGGGGGGCGAACACCGGGGAGCTGTTTTTT.

The rearrangement uses TRBV4-1 and TRBJ1-4, with TRBD1 matching over 9 bases. Trimming took 3 bases from V and 0 from J; bases not matched to a gene: 11. The germline V gene encodes CDR1 MGHRA and CDR2 YSYEKL. CDR3 length: 19 amino acids. CDR3 in DNA: TGCGCCAGCAGCCAGTCTACAGGGGGCGTTCTGCCAACTAATGAAAAACTGTTTTTT. This translates into CASSQSTGGVLPTNEKLFF.

The V and J genes are TRBV11-2 and TRBJ2-7; 7 bases fit TRBD1. The CDR3 spans 13 residues. V shed 5 bases and J 6 bases; nucleotides not matched to a gene: 7. Per the germline V gene, CDR1 is SGHAT and CDR2 is FQNNGV. This CDR3 reads CASSNNRGREQYF. CDR3 bases: TGTGCCAGCAGCAACAACAGGGGACGCGAGCAGTACTTC.

The J gene is TRBJ2-7, the V gene TRBV30; 7 bases line up with TRBD2. This CDR3 contains 17 residues. V lost 1 base, J lost 5 bases, and 17 bases stayed unmatched. Germline CDR1 and CDR2: GTSNPN and SVGIG (reference sequence). Here the CDR3 reads CAWSDFGGWVENNEQYF. Here the CDR3 DNA reads TGTGCCTGGAGTGATTTCGGGGGGTGGGTGGAAAACAACGAGCAGTACTTC.

This clone was seen a single time. The chain combines TRBV6-1 with TRBJ1-4; TRBD1 aligns across 7 bases. CDR3 length equals 15 residues. Germline values: CDR1 MNHNS, CDR2 SASEGT. The J segment lost 11 bases and the V segment lost 6 bases, leaving 15 bases of the junction unmatched. CDR3 loop: CASREKTGNGRKLFF. The DNA of the CDR3 is TGTGCCAGCAGGGAAAAGACAGGGAACGGAAGGAAACTGTTTTTT.

The chain combines TRBV12-5 with TRBJ1-6; 11 bases match TRBD1. V was clipped by 6 bases and J by 10 bases; unmatched bases: 5. Germline assignment: CDR1 LGHNT and CDR2 FRNRAP. The CDR3 is 14 amino acids. In DNA, the CDR3 is TGTGCTAGTGGACGGGACAGGGGGGACTCACCCCTCCACTTT. Amino acids: CASGRDRGDSPLHF. Supplemented by reference TRBV12-5 and TRBJ1-6, the full variable domain reads DARVTQTPRHKVTEMGQEVTMRCQPILGHNTVFWYRQTMMQGLELLAYFRNRAPLDDSGMPKDRFSAEMPDATLATLKIQPSEPRDSAVYFCASGRDRGDSPLHFGNGTRLTVT.

This clone was counted once. CDR3 amino acids: CASSLRTSGGRNEQYF. CDR3 coding DNA: TGTGCCAGCAGCCTACGGACTAGCGGGGGAAGGAACGAGCAGTACTTC. The chain joins TRBV5-6 to TRBJ2-7; 13 nucleotides line up with TRBD2. CDR1 is SGHDT and CDR2 is YYEEEE in the germline V gene. Trimming cost V 4 bases and J 5 bases; bases outside gene matches: 9. The CDR3 covers 16 residues.

The chain carries TRBV7-8 and TRBJ1-2; possible D gene TRBD1, 6 bases. Germline V gives CDR1 SGHVS, CDR2 FQNEAQ. The CDR3 consists of 15 residues. The V gene lost 1 base and the J gene lost 5 bases, with 14 bases spanning the gap. The CDR3 reads CASSLGQVGPYGYTF. The CDR3 bases are TGTGCCAGCAGCTTAGGACAGGTTGGTCCTTATGGCTACACCTTC.

The gene calls are TRBV14 and TRBJ1-1, with TRBD1 as a possible D gene (6 bases). The CDR3 covers 13 residues. Germline-derived CDR1 and CDR2 are SGHDN and FVKESK. The V gene lost 5 bases and the J gene lost 0 bases, with 7 bases spanning the gap. CDR3 DNA sequence: TGTGCCAGCAGCGGACAGCTGAACACTGAAGCTTTCTTT. Its protein is CASSGQLNTEAFF.

The rearrangement links TRBV4-3 to TRBJ2-5; 10 bases are shared with TRBD2. There are 15 residues in the CDR3. Looked up from germline, CDR1 is LGHNA and CDR2 is YSLEER. V trimming: 4 bases; J trimming: 4 bases; junction bases outside the gene matches: 6. CDR3 region: CASSLGLAGVETQYF. The CDR3 coding sequence is TGCGCCAGCAGCCTCGGGCTAGCGGGGGTAGAGACCCAGTACTTC.

The chain couples TRBV5-6 to TRBJ2-7; 8 bases map to TRBD2. CDR3 length: 14 amino acids. Losses at the gene ends were 4 bases for V and 2 bases for J; bases not matched to a gene: 5. CDR1 and CDR2 from the germline V gene are SGHDT and YYEEEE. The CDR3 region is CASSEAGATYEQYF. As DNA, the CDR3 is TGTGCCAGCAGCGAAGCGGGGGCTACCTACGAGCAGTACTTC. The complete variable domain, with remaining parts taken from reference TRBV5-6 and TRBJ2-7, reads DAGVTQSPTHLIKTRGQQVTLRCSPKSGHDTVSWYQQALGQGPQFIFQYYEEEERQRGNFPDRFSGHQFPNYSSELNVNALLLGDSALYLCASSEAGATYEQYFGPGTRLTVT.

The chain is built from TRBV7-2 and TRBJ2-6; 8 nucleotides match TRBD1. V trimming: 6 bases; J trimming: 0 bases; junction bases outside the gene matches: 10. From germline, CDR1 is SGHTA and CDR2 FQGNSA. This CDR3 contains 18 residues. The chain's CDR3 is CASSDGWDRPSGANVLTF. Written as DNA, the CDR3 is TGTGCCAGCAGTGACGGATGGGACAGGCCCTCTGGGGCCAACGTCCTGACTTTC.

A remark on this clone: An end of the junction does not agree with germline; a read error may underlie this. V and J are TRBV7-9 and TRBJ1-1, with D possibly being TRBD1 (5 bases). Germline assignment: CDR1 SEHNR and CDR2 FQNEAQ (reference sequence). This CDR3 spans 15 amino acids. This chain's CDR3 is CASSLFQGLNPEAFF. Written as DNA, the CDR3 is TGTGCCAGCAGCTTATTCCAGGGATTGAACCCTGAAGCTTTCTTT.

In its sample, this clone was seen once. This chain uses TRBV30 with TRBJ1-6; D is unresolved. The CDR3 consists of 12 residues. V was shortened by 0 bases and J by 9 bases, with 6 bases between the two germline ends. Germline V CDR1 and CDR2: GTSNPN, SVGIG (reference sequence). The CDR3, as DNA: TGTGCCTGGAGTGTTGGCAGTTCACCCCTCCACTTT. This translates into CAWSVGSSPLHF.

The V gene is TRBV18, the J gene TRBJ1-5, with D unresolved. The CDR3 has 17 amino acids. Deletions cut 6 bases from V and 2 bases from J, with 20 bases between. The germline V gene has CDR1 KGHSH and CDR2 LQKENI. The CDR3: CASSPTSAGSGNQPQHF. The CDR3 DNA is TGTGCCAGCTCGCCGACATCGGCGGGAAGCGGCAATCAGCCCCAGCATTTT. Drawing the rest from reference TRBV18 and TRBJ1-5, the complete variable domain is NAGVMQNPRHLVRRRGQEARLRCSPMKGHSHVYWYRQLPEEGLKFMVYLQKENIIDESGMPKERFSAEFPKEGPSILRIQQVVRGDSAAYFCASSPTSAGSGNQPQHFGDGTRLSIL.

The chain carries TRBV7-9 and TRBJ1-2; a possible D gene is TRBD1 (6 bases). V was pared by 5 bases and J by 4 bases, with 14 bases between. CDR3 length: 14 amino acids. The germline V gene encodes CDR1 SEHNR and CDR2 FQNEAQ (reference sequence). The CDR3 spells CASSPMGAGYGYTF. Here the CDR3 DNA reads TGTGCCAGCAGCCCTATGGGGGCTGGCTATGGCTACACCTTC.

The V gene is TRBV7-2, the J gene TRBJ1-2; D might be TRBD1 (5 bases). Germline V gives CDR1 SGHTA, CDR2 FQGNSA. V lost 1 base to trimming and J lost 5 bases, with 14 bases between them. The CDR3 is 15 amino acids. DNA for the CDR3: TGTGCCAGCAGCTTAGGAGGGTTGGGGGGGTATGGCTACACCTTC. This translates into CASSLGGLGGYGYTF. The full variable domain, completed using reference TRBV7-2 and TRBJ1-2, is GAGVSQSPSNKVTEKGKDVELRCDPISGHTALYWYRQSLGQGLEFLIYFQGNSAPDKSGLPSDRFSAERTGGSVSTLTIQRTQQEDSAVYLCASSLGGLGGYGYTFGSGTRLTVV.

The chain uses TRBV5-1 and TRBJ1-2; a weak D match, TRBD1 (6 bases). The CDR3 consists of 19 residues. V was clipped by 0 bases and J by 0 bases, with 21 bases between them. CDR1 and CDR2 from the germline V gene are SGHRS and YFSETQ. CDR3 protein: CASSLVPAHTGPSNYGYTF. Here the CDR3 DNA reads TGCGCCAGCAGCTTGGTACCCGCACACACAGGGCCTTCTAACTATGGCTACACCTTC. The whole variable domain, remainder taken from reference TRBV5-1 and TRBJ1-2, is KAGVTQTPRYLIKTRGQQVTLSCSPISGHRSVSWYQQTPGQGLQFLFEYFSETQRNKGNFPGRFSGRQFSNSRSEMNVSTLELGDSALYLCASSLVPAHTGPSNYGYTFGSGTRLTVV.

The V and J genes are TRBV11-3 and TRBJ2-3; no reliable D call. V was shortened by 4 bases and J by 4 bases, with 12 bases between the two germline ends. The CDR3 extends over 14 amino acids. The germline V gene encodes CDR1 SGHNT and CDR2 YENEEA. The chain's CDR3 is CASSSFQAPDTQYF. The CDR3 DNA reads as TGTGCCAGCAGCTCGTTTCAGGCTCCAGATACGCAGTATTTT.

The rearrangement links TRBV5-6 to TRBJ1-4, with D uncertain. CDR1 is SGHDT and CDR2 is YYEEEE in the germline V gene. The CDR3 totals 16 residues. Trimming took 2 bases from V and 0 from J, leaving 11 bases between them. CDR3 nucleotide sequence: TGTGCCAGCAGCTTAGGCTTCGGGGCAACTAATGAAAAACTGTTTTTT. Translating gives CASSLGFGATNEKLFF.

The chain links TRBV15 to TRBJ2-5; D is perhaps TRBD1 (6 bases). The germline gives CDR1 LNHNV, CDR2 YYDKDF (reference sequence). The CDR3 has 14 amino acids. V was pared by 5 bases and J by 4 bases, with 14 bases between. In nucleotides, the CDR3 is TGTGCCACCAGCGCACCAGGGGTAACAGAGACCCAGTACTTC. Protein product: CATSAPGVTETQYF.

This chain links TRBV30 with TRBJ1-2; tentatively, D is TRBD1 (5 bases). From germline, CDR1 is GTSNPN and CDR2 SVGIG (reference sequence). CDR3 length: 12 amino acids. Trimming took off 3 bases at V and 4 bases at J, with 9 bases between the two ends. CDR3 nucleotide sequence: TGTGCCTGGAGGCAGGGTATCTATGGCTACACCTTC. It is translated as CAWRQGIYGYTF.

J is TRBJ2-2 and V is TRBV7-2; D perhaps matches TRBD1 (5 bases). The CDR3 contains 16 residues. Germline V gene sequence: CDR1 SGHTA, CDR2 FQGNSA. The V end was cut by 5 bases, the J end by 6 bases, with 19 bases between. CDR3 sequence reads: CASSPQTEIRAGELFF. The CDR3 nucleotides are TGTGCCAGCAGCCCGCAGACAGAAATACGGGCCGGGGAGCTGTTTTTT.